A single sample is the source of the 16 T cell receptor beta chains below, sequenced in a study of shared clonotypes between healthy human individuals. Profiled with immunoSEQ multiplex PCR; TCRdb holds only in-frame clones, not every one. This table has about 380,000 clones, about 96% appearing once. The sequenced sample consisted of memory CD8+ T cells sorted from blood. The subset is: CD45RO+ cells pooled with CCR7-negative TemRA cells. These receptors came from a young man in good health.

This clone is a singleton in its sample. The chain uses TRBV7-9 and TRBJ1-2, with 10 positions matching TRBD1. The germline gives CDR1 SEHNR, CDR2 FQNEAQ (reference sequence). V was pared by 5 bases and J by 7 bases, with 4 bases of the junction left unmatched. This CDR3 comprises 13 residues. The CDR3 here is CASSADRGGGYTF. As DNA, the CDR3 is TGTGCCAGCAGCGCGGACAGGGGGGGTGGCTACACCTTC.

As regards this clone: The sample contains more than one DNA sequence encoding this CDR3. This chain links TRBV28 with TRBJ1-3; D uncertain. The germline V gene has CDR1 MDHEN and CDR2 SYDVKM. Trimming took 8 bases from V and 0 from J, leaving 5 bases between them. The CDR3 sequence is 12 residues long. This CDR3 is CASRASGNTIYF. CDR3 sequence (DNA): TGTGCCAGCCGGGCCTCTGGAAACACCATATATTTT.

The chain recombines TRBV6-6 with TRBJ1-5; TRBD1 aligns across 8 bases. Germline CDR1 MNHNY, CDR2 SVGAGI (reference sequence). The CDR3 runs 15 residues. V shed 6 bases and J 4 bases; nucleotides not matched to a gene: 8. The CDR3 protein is CASSSGQGGNQPQHF. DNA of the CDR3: TGTGCCAGCAGCTCCGGACAGGGAGGGAATCAGCCCCAGCATTTT.

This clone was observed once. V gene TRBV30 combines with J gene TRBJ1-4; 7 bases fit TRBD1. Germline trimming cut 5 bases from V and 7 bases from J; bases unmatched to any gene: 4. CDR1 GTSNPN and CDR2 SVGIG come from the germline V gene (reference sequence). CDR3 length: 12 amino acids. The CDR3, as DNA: TGTGCCTGGCAATACAGGGGTGAAAAACTGTTTTTT. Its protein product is CAWQYRGEKLFF.

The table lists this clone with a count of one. CDR3 protein: CASSLQGDPLYEQYF. The CDR3 DNA is TGTGCCAGCAGCTTACAGGGGGACCCTCTTTACGAGCAGTACTTC. This sequence joins TRBV7-2 and TRBJ2-7, with 7 bases identical to TRBD1. V dropped 2 bases and J dropped 4; count of bases not matched to a gene: 8. The CDR3 loop spans 15 amino acids. The germline gives CDR1 SGHTA, CDR2 FQGNSA.

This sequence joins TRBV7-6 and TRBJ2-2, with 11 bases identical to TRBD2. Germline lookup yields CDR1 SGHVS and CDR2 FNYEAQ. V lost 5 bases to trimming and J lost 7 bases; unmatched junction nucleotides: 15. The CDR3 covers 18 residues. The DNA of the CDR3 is TGTGCCAGCAGCCAGCAAAATAGCGGGAGGGCCGCCAGCGGGGAGCTGTTTTTT. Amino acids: CASSQQNSGRAASGELFF.

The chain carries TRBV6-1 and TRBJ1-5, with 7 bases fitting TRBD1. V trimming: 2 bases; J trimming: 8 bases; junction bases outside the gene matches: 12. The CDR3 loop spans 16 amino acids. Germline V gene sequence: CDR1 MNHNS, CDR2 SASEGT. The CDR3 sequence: CASSEYPTGLKEPQHF. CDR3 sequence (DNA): TGTGCCAGCAGTGAATACCCGACAGGGCTTAAGGAGCCCCAGCATTTT.

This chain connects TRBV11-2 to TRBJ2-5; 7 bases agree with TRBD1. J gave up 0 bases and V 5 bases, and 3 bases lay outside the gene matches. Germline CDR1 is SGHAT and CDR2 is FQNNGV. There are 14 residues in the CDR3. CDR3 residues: CASSRGQHQETQYF. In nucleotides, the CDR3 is TGTGCCAGCAGCCGGGGACAGCACCAAGAGACCCAGTACTTC.

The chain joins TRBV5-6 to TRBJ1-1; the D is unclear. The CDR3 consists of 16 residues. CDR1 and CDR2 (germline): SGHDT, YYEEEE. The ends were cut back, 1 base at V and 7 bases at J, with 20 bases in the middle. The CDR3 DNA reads TGTGCCAGCAGCTTGTGGGTGACGGGAACAGACCTTGAAGCTTTCTTT. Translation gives CASSLWVTGTDLEAFF.

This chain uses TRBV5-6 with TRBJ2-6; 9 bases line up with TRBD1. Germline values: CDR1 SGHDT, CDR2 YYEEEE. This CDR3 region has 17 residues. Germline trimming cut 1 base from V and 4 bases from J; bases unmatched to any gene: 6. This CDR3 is CASSLIGQGNGANVLTF. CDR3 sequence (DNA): TGTGCCAGCAGCTTGATTGGACAGGGGAACGGGGCCAACGTCCTGACTTTC.

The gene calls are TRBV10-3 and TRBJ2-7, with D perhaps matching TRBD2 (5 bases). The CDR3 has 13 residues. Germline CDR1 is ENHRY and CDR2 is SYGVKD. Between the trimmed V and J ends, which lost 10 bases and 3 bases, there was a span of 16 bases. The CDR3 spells CATTRAGSYEQYF. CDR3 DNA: TGTGCCACCACCCGGGCGGGCAGCTACGAGCAGTACTTC.

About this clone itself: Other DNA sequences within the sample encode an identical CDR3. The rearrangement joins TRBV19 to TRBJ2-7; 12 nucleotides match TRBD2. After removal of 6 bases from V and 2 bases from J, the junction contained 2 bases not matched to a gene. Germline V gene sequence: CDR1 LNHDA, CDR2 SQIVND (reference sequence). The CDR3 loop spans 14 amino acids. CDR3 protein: CASSGLAGPYEQYF. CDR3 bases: TGTGCCAGTAGCGGACTAGCGGGACCCTACGAGCAGTACTTC.

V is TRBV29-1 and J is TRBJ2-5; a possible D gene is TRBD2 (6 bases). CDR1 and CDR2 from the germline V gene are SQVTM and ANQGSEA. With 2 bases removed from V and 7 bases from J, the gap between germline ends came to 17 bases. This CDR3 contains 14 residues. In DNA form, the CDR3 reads TGCAGCGTTGAACCGGGGAGGCTGCTAGGGACCCAGTACTTC. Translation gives CSVEPGRLLGTQYF.

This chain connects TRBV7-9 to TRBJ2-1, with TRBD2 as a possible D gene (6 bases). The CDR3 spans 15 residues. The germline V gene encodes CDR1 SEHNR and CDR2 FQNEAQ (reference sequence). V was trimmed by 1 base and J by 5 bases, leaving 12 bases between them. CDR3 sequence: CASSLGYGEDNEQFF. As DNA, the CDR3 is TGTGCCAGCAGCTTAGGCTATGGGGAGGACAATGAGCAGTTCTTC.

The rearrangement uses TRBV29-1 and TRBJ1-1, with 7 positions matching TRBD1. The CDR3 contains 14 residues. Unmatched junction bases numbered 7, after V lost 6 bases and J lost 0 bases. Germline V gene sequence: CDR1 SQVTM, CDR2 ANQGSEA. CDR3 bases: TGCAGCGTCGCCCCCGGGACAGTGAACACTGAAGCTTTCTTT. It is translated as CSVAPGTVNTEAFF.

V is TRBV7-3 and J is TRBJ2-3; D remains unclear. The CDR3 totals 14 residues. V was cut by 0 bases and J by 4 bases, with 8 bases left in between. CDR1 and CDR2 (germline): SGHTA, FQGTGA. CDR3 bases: TGTGCCAGCAGCTTAACTAAGTTTTCAGATACGCAGTATTTT. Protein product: CASSLTKFSDTQYF.